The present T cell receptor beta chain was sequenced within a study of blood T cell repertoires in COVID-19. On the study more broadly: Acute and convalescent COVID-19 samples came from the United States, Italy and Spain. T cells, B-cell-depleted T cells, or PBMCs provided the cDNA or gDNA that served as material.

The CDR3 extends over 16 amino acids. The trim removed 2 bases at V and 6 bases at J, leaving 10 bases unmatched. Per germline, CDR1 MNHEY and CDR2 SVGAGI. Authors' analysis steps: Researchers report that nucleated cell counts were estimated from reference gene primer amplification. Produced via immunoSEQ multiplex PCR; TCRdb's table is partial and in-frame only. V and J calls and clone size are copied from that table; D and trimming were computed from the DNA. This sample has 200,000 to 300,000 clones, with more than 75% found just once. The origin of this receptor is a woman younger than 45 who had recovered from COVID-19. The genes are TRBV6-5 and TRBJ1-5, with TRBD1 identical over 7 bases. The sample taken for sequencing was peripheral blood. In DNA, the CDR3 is TGTGCCAGCAGTTACCACTTGGGGGCAGGGGGTCAGCCCCAGCATTTT. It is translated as CASSYHLGAGGQPQHF.